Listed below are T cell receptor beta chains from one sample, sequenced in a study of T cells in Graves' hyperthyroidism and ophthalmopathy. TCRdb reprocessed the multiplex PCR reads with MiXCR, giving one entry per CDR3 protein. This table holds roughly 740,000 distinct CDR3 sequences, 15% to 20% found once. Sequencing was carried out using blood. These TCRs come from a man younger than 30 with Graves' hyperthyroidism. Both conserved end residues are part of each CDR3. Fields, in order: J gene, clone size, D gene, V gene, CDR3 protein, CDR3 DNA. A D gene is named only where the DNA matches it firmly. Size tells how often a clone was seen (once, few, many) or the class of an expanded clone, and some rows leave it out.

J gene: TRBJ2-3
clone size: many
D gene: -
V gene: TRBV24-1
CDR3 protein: CATSDLAPDPDTQYF
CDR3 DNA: TGTGCCACCAGTGATTTAGCACCGGACCCAGATACGCAGTATTTT

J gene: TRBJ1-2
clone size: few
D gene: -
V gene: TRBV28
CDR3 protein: CASIRRDLLNYGYTF
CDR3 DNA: TGTGCCAGCATCCGGCGGGACCTCCTAAACTATGGCTACACCTTC

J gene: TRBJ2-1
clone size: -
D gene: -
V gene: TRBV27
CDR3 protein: CASSPTLAASYNEQFF
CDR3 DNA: TGTGCCAGCAGTCCTACTTTAGCGGCGTCCTACAATGAGCAGTTCTTC

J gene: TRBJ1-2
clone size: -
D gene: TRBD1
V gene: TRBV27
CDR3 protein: CASSLLGQEAYGYTF
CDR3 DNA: TGTGCCAGCAGTTTACTGGGACAGGAGGCCTATGGCTACACCTTC

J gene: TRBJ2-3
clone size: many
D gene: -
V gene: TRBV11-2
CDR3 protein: CASSWDTPDTQYF
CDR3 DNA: TGTGCCAGCAGCTGGGACACTCCAGATACGCAGTATTTT

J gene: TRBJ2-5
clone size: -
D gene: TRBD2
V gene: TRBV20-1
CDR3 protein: CSADLAGTQETQYF
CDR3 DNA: TGCAGTGCTGACTTAGCGGGAACCCAAGAGACCCAGTACTTC

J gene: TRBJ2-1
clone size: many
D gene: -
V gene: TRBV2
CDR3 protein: CATLGGEDGEQFF
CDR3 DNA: TGTGCCACACTAGGCGGGGAGGACGGCGAGCAGTTCTTC

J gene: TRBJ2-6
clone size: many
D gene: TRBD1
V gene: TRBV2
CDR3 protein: CASSRDRGSGANVLTF
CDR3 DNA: TGTGCCAGCAGTCGGGACAGGGGATCTGGGGCCAACGTCCTGACTTTC

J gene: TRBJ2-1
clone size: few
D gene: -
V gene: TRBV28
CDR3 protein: CASIGGGQQFF
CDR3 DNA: TGTGCCAGCATAGGGGGAGGGCAGCAGTTCTTC

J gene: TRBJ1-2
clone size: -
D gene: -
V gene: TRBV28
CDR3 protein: CASSPGTVTSRYTF
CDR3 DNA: TGTGCCAGCAGTCCCGGGACGGTAACGTCTCGTTACACCTTC

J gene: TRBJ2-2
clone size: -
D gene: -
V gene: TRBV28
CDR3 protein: CASSFTASDFSFTGELFF
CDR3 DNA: TGTGCCAGCAGTTTTACAGCCTCGGACTTCTCTTTCACCGGGGAGCTGTTTTTT

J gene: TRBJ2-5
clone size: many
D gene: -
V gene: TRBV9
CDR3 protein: CASSVRERETQYF
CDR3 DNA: TGTGCCAGCAGCGTACGGGAGAGGGAGACCCAGTACTTC

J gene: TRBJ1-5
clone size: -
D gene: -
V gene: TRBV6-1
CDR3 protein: CASSEGVDRNNQPQHF
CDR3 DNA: TGTGCCAGCAGTGAAGGGGTGGACAGAAATAATCAGCCCCAGCATTTT

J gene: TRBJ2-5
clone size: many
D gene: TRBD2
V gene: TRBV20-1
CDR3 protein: CSATSGTVQETQYF
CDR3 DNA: TGCAGTGCGACTAGCGGGACGGTACAAGAGACCCAGTACTTC

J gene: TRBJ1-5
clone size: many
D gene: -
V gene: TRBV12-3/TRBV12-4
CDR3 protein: CASSLASGGRGPSNQPQHF
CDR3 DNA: TGTGCCAGCAGTTTAGCTTCCGGGGGCCGGGGCCCTAGCAATCAGCCCCAGCATTTT

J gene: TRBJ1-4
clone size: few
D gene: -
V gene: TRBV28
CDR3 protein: CASSWSNNEKLFF
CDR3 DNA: TGTGCCAGCAGTTGGAGCAATAATGAAAAACTGTTTTTT

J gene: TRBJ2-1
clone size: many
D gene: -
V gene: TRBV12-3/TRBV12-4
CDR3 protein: CASSFRGNNEQFF
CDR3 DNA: TGTGCCAGCAGTTTCCGTGGAAACAATGAGCAGTTCTTC

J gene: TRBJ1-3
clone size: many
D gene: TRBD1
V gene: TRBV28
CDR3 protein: CASRSPGQGNTIYF
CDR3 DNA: TGTGCCAGCAGATCGCCGGGACAGGGAAACACCATATATTTT